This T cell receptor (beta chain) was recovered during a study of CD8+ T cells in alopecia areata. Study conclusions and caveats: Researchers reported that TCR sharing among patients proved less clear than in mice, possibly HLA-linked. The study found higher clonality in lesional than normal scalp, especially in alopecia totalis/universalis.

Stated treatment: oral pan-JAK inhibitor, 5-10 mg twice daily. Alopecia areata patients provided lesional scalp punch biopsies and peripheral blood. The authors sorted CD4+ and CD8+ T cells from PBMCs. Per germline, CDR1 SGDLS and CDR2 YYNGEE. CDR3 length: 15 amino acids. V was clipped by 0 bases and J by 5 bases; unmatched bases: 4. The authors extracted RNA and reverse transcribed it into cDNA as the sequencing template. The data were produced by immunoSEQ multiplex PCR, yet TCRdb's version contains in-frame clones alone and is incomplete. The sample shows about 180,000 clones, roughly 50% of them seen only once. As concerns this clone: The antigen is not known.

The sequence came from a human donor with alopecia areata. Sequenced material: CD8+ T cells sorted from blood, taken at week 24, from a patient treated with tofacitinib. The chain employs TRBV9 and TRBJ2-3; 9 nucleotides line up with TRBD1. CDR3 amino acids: CASSVVGQGGDTQYF. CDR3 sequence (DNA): TGTGCCAGCAGCGTAGTGGGACAGGGCGGAGATACGCAGTATTTT.